This entry is about one T cell receptor (beta chain). This specimen comes from a study of CD8 T cells in Susac syndrome. Random hexamers were used to reverse transcribe an amount of about 0.5 to 1 ug RNA. Coverage of TCR beta CDR3 amplification by immunoSEQ multiplex PCR extended to 54 Vbeta and 13 Jbeta. TCRdb processed the immunoSEQ multiplex PCR reads anew with MiXCR; each CDR3 protein has one entry. The data hold approximately 200,000 distinct CDR3 sequences, with about 95% observed a single time. Germline V lookup: CDR1 LGHDT, CDR2 YNNKEL (reference sequence). Trimming pared 5 bases from V and 6 bases from J, leaving 12 bases between. The CDR3 has 13 residues.

The TCR sequence derives from a human donor with multiple sclerosis. The sequencing input was CD4+ T cells from PBMCs. This rearrangement joins TRBV3-1 to TRBJ2-3; tentatively, D is TRBD2 (5 bases). CDR3 amino acids: CASSSPRDDTQYF. CDR3 in DNA: TGTGCCAGCAGCTCACCGAGGGATGATACGCAGTATTTT.